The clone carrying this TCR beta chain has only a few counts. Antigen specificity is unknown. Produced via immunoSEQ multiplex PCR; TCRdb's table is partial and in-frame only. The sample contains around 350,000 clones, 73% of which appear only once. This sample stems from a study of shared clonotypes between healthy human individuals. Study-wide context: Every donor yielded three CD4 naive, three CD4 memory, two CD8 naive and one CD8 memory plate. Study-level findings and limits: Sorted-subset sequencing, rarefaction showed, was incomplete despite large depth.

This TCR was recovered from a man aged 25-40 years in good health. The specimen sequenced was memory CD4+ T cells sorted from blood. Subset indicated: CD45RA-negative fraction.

CDR3 region: CASSFYDEQFF. The CDR3 DNA reads TGTGCCAGCAGCTTTTACGATGAGCAGTTCTTC. The chain links TRBV11-2 to TRBJ2-1; D is unclear. The CDR3 has 11 residues. V lost 3 bases to trimming and J lost 8 bases, with 5 bases between them. Germline assignment: CDR1 SGHAT and CDR2 FQNNGV. Using reference TRBV11-2 and TRBJ2-1 for the parts outside the CDR3, the full variable domain is EAGVAQSPRYKIIEKRQSVAFWCNPISGHATLYWYQQILGQGPKLLIQFQNNGVVDDSQLPKDRFSAERLKGVDSTLKIQPAKLEDSAVYLCASSFYDEQFFGPGTRLTVL.